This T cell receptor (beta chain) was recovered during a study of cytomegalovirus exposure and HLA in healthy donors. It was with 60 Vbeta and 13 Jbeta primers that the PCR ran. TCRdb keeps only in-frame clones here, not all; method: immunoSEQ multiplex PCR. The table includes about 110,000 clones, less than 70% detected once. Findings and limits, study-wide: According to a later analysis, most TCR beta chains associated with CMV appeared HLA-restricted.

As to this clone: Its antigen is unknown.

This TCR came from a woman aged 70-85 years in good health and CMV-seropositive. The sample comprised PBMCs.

The DNA for the CDR3 is TGTGCCAGCAGCTTACTTGGGCAGGGTCCCGGGGAGCTGTTTTTT. Amino acids: CASSLLGQGPGELFF. The chain has TRBV7-2 and TRBJ2-2, with D tentatively TRBD1 (5 bases). There are 15 residues in the CDR3. Per germline, CDR1 SGHTA and CDR2 FQGNSA. With 2 bases removed from V and 6 bases from J, the gap between germline ends came to 13 bases.